This T cell receptor (beta chain) was found in a study (dated by TCRdb to the mid-2010s). Receptors were amplified or captured by RT-PCR. These reads were obtained on an Illumina MiSeq. Starting from the raw public reads, TCRdb applied fastp trimming at Q25, assembled clones with MiXCR and retained in-frame beta chains. For every CDR3 protein sequence, its rows merge into one entry that carries the most common genes and DNA. Across this sample there are about 700,000 distinct CDR3 sequences, with 14% seen only once. Together, the top ten hold 3.6% of the sample. For this clonotype: Its antigen target is currently unknown. Nothing much larger sits one base from this clone, and base qualities are not available.

V is pared back by 2 bases and J by 9 bases, with 11 bases lying between the germline termini. Via the germline V gene, CDR1 is SGHTA and CDR2 FQGNSA. From cysteine to phenylalanine, the CDR3 is 13 amino acids long. The only DNA kept is the CDR3, 39 bases in frame from the first base. Recombination joined TRBV7-2 with TRBJ2-1, with the identity of the D gene unclear. The TCR sequence derives from a female donor in good health, serving as a healthy control. The specimen sequenced was memory CD4+ T cells from blood. CDR3 loop: CASSLSWDGEQFF. The nucleotide sequence reads TGTGCCAGCAGCTTAAGCTGGGATGGTGAGCAGTTCTTC. The CDR3 plus the reference TRBV7-2 and TRBJ2-1 genes for the other parts give the full variable domain: GAGVSQSPSNKVTEKGKDVELRCDPISGHTALYWYRQSLGQGLEFLIYFQGNSAPDKSGLPSDRFSAERTGGSVSTLTIQRTQQEDSAVYLCASSLSWDGEQFFGPGTRLTVL.